This T cell receptor beta chain was recovered during a study of vaccination effects on CD4 cells after COVID-19. Across the study: Under the ViraFEST assay, PBMC were stimulated with viral peptide pools so that antigen-specific CD4+ T cells expanded. Sequencing was performed afterwards. Wells containing over 1.5 million PBMC each were cultured with about 9 IU/ml IL-2 and around 10 ug/ml peptides. Study-wide results and limits: Healthy vaccine recipients' vaccine-induced clones were almost all SARS-CoV-2 mono-reactive.

Cultured cells yielded isolated CD4+ T cells after around 9 days. Two-dose vaccination with either BNT162b2 or mRNA-1273 was given to the participants. People in the vaccine group had not been infected with SARS-CoV-2 before, and their nucleocapsid antibodies were negative. Clones were sequenced by immunoSEQ multiplex PCR, and TCRdb holds only the in-frame ones, with some missing. The table has approximately 9,300 clones, around 74% seen once; the top ten hold roughly a tenth. With respect to this clone: No antigen is known for it. The junction departs from germline at one end; a sequencing error may be responsible.

The CDR3 loop spans 12 amino acids. CDR1 is LGHDT and CDR2 is YNNKEL in the germline V gene (reference sequence). Sequenced here: CD4+ T cells from PBMCs cultured without peptide, sampled after COVID-19 vaccination. This sequence joins TRBV3-1 (or the pseudogene TRBV3-2) and TRBJ1-2; D remains ambiguous. The source of this sequence is a human donor who received a COVID-19 vaccine. The CDR3 is CASSQAGRQVAF. The CDR3 coding sequence is TGTGCCAGCAGCCAAGCGGGAAGGCAGGTCGCCTTC.